This record covers a single T cell receptor beta chain. Germline values: CDR1 SGHTA, CDR2 FQGNSA. CDR3 length: 19 residues. The trim removed 5 bases at V and 7 bases at J, leaving 14 bases unmatched. These data are taken from a study of T cell clones after liver transplantation. For the study at large: Immunosuppression withdrawal was tried within 2 years after liver transplantation in this trial.

Profiled with immunoSEQ multiplex PCR; TCRdb holds only in-frame clones, not every one. The sample has some 9,000 clones, approximately 68% seen once. V and J are TRBV7-2 and TRBJ2-1, with 16 bases identical to TRBD2. The input for sequencing was CD8+ T cells from blood, taken at the approximately 15-month timepoint. The receptor was derived from a human patient who received a liver transplant. Some T cells may have originated in the graft donor. CDR3 bases: TGTGCCAGCAGCCCTCCGGGACTAGCGGGGGGGCCTATATTAAATGAGCAGTTCTTC. The encoded protein is CASSPPGLAGGPILNEQFF.